This T cell receptor beta chain comes out of a study of control samples from healthy donors and cancer patients. The germline V gene has CDR1 SNHLY and CDR2 FYNNEI. Trimming took 0 bases from V and 10 from J, leaving 13 bases between them. The CDR3 contains 15 residues. Sequenced by immunoSEQ multiplex PCR; TCRdb stores in-frame clones only, minus some. The table has about 71,000 clones, over 85% seen once. The chain has TRBV2 and TRBJ1-6, with D perhaps matching TRBD1 (5 bases). Sample: PBMCs. This clonotype originated in a man aged 55 to 70 with lung cancer. The CDR3, as DNA: TGTGCCAGCAGTGAAGCGATAGGGGAGTCATCACCCCTCCACTTT. This encodes CASSEAIGESSPLHF.